Below, 16 T cell receptor beta chains from the same sample are listed, as sequenced in a study of T cells in women clearing cervical HPV infection. The assay was immunoSEQ multiplex PCR, and TCRdb's table has in-frame clones only and misses some. The listing records 20,000 to 25,000 clones. The sample consisted of blood buffy coat. The receptors come from a woman between 18 and 70 years old with a cervical HPV16 infection that either progressed to CIN3+ or cleared (not recorded which).

In regard to this clone: The read ends 3 residues early relative to the CDR3; the germline J gene fills the gap. This sequence joins TRBV5-6 and TRBJ2-1; 8 nucleotides align to TRBD1. Per germline, CDR1 SGHDT and CDR2 YYEEEE. This CDR3 has 15 residues. Trimming cost V 4 bases and J 3 bases; bases outside gene matches: 6. Partial CDR3 DNA: TGTGCCAGCAGCGGCTTGGACAGGGACTACAATGAG. Translated, it gives CASSGLDRDYNE. The full CDR3 reads CASSGLDRDYNEQFF.

Notes on this clone: Read coverage stops 3 residues before the CDR3 terminus; the germline J gene supplies the remainder. The rearrangement joins TRBV30 to TRBJ1-1; 12 bases align to TRBD1. This CDR3 region has 16 residues. The ends lost 1 base at V and 4 bases at J; junction bases unmatched: 7. Germline V CDR1 and CDR2: GTSNPN, SVGIG (reference sequence). This CDR3 reads CAWSEGQGARSTEAFF. The CDR3 bases that were read are TGTGCCTGGAGTGAGGGACAGGGGGCGCGGAGCACTGAA.

Comments on this clone: The read is 3 residues too short to cover the CDR3 end, so that end is filled in from the germline J gene. This chain connects TRBV6-1 to TRBJ1-1; D not certain. The CDR3 spans 16 residues. With 4 bases removed from V and 1 base from J, the gap between germline ends came to 16 bases. Germline-derived CDR1 and CDR2 are MNHNS and SASEGT. Partial CDR3 DNA: TGTGCCAGCAGTGTACCAGGAGCCGCCCGGAACACTGAA. This translates into CASSVPGAARNTE. The full CDR3 is CASSVPGAARNTEAFF.

For this clone: The CDR3 goes on 3 residues after the read ends, and that part is filled in from the germline J gene. The chain recombines TRBV18 with TRBJ2-7; TRBD1 matches 10 bases. This CDR3 is built from 14 residues. CDR1 KGHSH and CDR2 LQKENI come from the germline V gene. Trimming removed 2 bases from V and 6 bases from J; junction bases left unmatched: 4. The part of the CDR3 DNA that was read is TGTGCCAGCTCACCAGGGACAGGGGTTGGCGAG. Its translation is CASSPGTGVGE. The entire CDR3 is CASSPGTGVGEQYF.

In regard to this clone: The CDR3 end is not reached by the read, which stops 3 residues before it; the germline J gene fills it in. V and J are TRBV12-3 or TRBV12-4 and TRBJ2-1, with 12 positions matching TRBD1. V shed 8 bases and J 9 bases; nucleotides not matched to a gene: 8. This CDR3 contains 14 residues. The CDR3 here is CASRGQGATGEQFF. The CDR3 DNA, read in part, is TGTGCCAGCCGGGGACAGGGGGCGACGGGTGAG.

A note on this clone: The read halts 3 residues ahead of the CDR3 end, with the missing end drawn from the germline J gene. This sequence joins TRBV20-1 and TRBJ2-7; D is perhaps TRBD2 (7 bases). CDR1 and CDR2 from the germline V gene are DFQATT and SNEGSKA (reference sequence). This CDR3 region has 12 residues. The V gene lost 6 bases and the J gene lost 4 bases, with 13 bases spanning the gap. The CDR3 protein is CSARGDNYEQYF. CDR3 bases read: TGCAGTGCCCGGGGGGACAATTACGAG.

As for this clone: The read stops 3 residues short of the end of the CDR3; the missing end is completed from the germline J gene. This chain joins TRBV29-1 and TRBJ2-7; 8 bases agree with TRBD1. J was trimmed by 5 bases and V by 1 base; bases with no gene match: 4. The CDR3 sequence is 13 residues long. Germline CDR1 SQVTM, CDR2 ANQGSEA. The sequenced CDR3 bases are TGCAGCGTTGAAGCTAGGACAGGGAACGAG. Translating it yields CSVEARTGNE. The complete CDR3 protein is CSVEARTGNEQYF.

Worth noting for this clone: The read ends 3 residues shy of where the CDR3 ends; the end is completed using the germline J gene. The rearrangement joins TRBV30 to TRBJ2-1, with TRBD2 matching over 9 bases. CDR1 is GTSNPN, CDR2 SVGIG, per germline (reference sequence). The length of the CDR3 is 15 residues. Trimming removed 0 bases from V and 6 bases from J; junction bases left unmatched: 6. The sequenced CDR3 bases are TGTGCCTGGAGTGTACAGGCGGGGGGGCGCAATGAG. Translation: CAWSVQAGGRNE. The entire CDR3 protein reads CAWSVQAGGRNEQFF.

On this clone itself: The read terminates 3 residues before the CDR3 end, so the remaining end is supplied by the germline J gene. The rearrangement links TRBV12-3 or TRBV12-4 to TRBJ2-5; a possible D gene is TRBD2 (5 bases). V shed 6 bases and J shed 0 bases, with 11 bases lying between them. The CDR3 covers 14 residues. The chain's CDR3 is CASRPWRDQETQYF. The covered CDR3 bases are TGTGCCAGCAGGCCTTGGCGGGACCAAGAGACC.

The CDR3 bases that were read are TGCGCCAGCAGTGAGTCGGCTGGGAACACTGAA. This translates into CASSESAGNTE. The CDR3 as a whole reads CASSESAGNTEAFF. V is TRBV10-1 and J is TRBJ1-1; D gene unclear. The read gets to within 3 residues of the CDR3 end, and the germline J gene fills in the rest. Germline CDR1 WNHNN, CDR2 SYGVQD (reference sequence). V was trimmed by 0 bases and J by 1 base, leaving 6 bases between them. This CDR3 spans 14 amino acids.

On this clone: The CDR3 goes on 3 residues after the read ends, and that part is filled in from the germline J gene. The chain employs TRBV18 and TRBJ2-1; 9 nucleotides agree with TRBD1. The CDR3 has 18 amino acids. Germline V gene sequence: CDR1 KGHSH, CDR2 LQKENI. V dropped 2 bases and J dropped 4; count of bases not matched to a gene: 12. CDR3 DNA, as far as it was read: TGTGCCAGCTCACCATATCGCCTTGACAGGGGGACTTACAATGAG. Encoded protein: CASSPYRLDRGTYNE. The whole CDR3 protein reads CASSPYRLDRGTYNEQFF.

On this clone itself: The CDR3 is cut off 3 residues early in the read; its end comes from the germline J gene. The chain combines TRBV2 with TRBJ2-5; 13 nucleotides line up with TRBD2. V dropped 10 bases and J dropped 7; count of bases not matched to a gene: 6. There are 13 residues in the CDR3. Germline-derived CDR1 and CDR2 are SNHLY and FYNNEI. CDR3 residues: CATTSGRLGTQYF. CDR3 DNA (partial): TGTGCCACGACTAGCGGGAGGTTGGGGACC. The variable domain in full, completed from reference TRBV2 and TRBJ2-5, reads EPEVTQTPSHQVTQMGQEVILRCVPISNHLYFYWYRQILGQKVEFLVSFYNNEISEKSEIFDDQFSVERPDGSNFTLKIRSTKLEDSAMYFCATTSGRLGTQYFGPGTRLLVL.

The covered CDR3 bases are TGTGCCAGCAGTGGACAGGGTTACCACGAG. This gives the protein CASSGQGYHE. The CDR3 in full is CASSGQGYHEQYF. The rearrangement uses TRBV2 and TRBJ2-7, with TRBD1 identical over 7 bases. The read ends 3 residues early relative to the CDR3; the germline J gene fills the gap. CDR1 and CDR2 (germline): SNHLY, FYNNEI. The CDR3 contains 13 residues. V trimming: 4 bases; J trimming: 5 bases; junction bases outside the gene matches: 5.

Concerning this clone: With the read ending 3 residues before the CDR3 end, the germline J gene is used to fill in that end. The chain recombines TRBV5-1 with TRBJ2-5; 7 bases fit TRBD2. The CDR3 runs to 15 residues. V shed 5 bases, J shed 3 bases, and the junction held 10 bases outside the gene matches. The V gene's germline CDR1 is SGHRS and CDR2 YFSETQ. The CDR3 DNA, read in part, is TGCGCCAGCAGGTCAAGCGGGGCGTTTGAAGAGACC. Translated: CASRSSGAFEET. The whole CDR3 region reads CASRSSGAFEETQYF.

A note on this clone: The read is 3 residues too short to cover the CDR3 end, so that end is filled in from the germline J gene. The V gene is TRBV2, the J gene TRBJ1-1; D uncertain. CDR1 SNHLY and CDR2 FYNNEI come from the germline V gene. Deletions cut 5 bases from V and 4 bases from J, with 8 bases between. CDR3 size: 12 residues. The sequenced part of the CDR3 DNA is TGTGCCAGCAGTAGGGTCGGCACTGAA. It specifies CASSRVGTE. Given in full, the CDR3 is CASSRVGTEAFF.

Turning to this clone: The read gets to within 3 residues of the CDR3 end, and the germline J gene fills in the rest. The gene calls are TRBV10-1 and TRBJ2-7, with D hard to call. Germline V lookup: CDR1 WNHNN, CDR2 SYGVQD (reference sequence). V was cut by 6 bases and J by 0 bases, with 12 bases left in between. The length of the CDR3 is 14 residues. The CDR3 bases that were read are TGCGCCAGCAGCGAAAGTCTCAGCTCCTACGAG. The encoded protein is CASSESLSSYE. The entire CDR3 is CASSESLSSYEQYF.